This TCR beta chain appears in the sequencing data of a study of T-cell memory formation after mild COVID-19. The sample holds many counts of this clonotype. The antigen remains unidentified. Trimming removed 4 bases from V and 0 bases from J, with 13 bases in between. The CDR3 loop spans 17 amino acids. From germline, CDR1 is MGHRA and CDR2 YSYEKL. Constant-segment primers were used for 5'RACE, and the resulting TCR alpha and TCR beta cDNA libraries carried sample barcodes and UMIs. TCRdb processed the 5' RACE reads anew with MiXCR; each CDR3 protein has one entry. This sample has fewer than 35,000 distinct CDR3 sequences, with around 15% found just once. Findings and limits, study-wide: Later expanders leaned toward CD4+, whereas clones contracting from day 15 to 85 were balanced CD4/CD8.

The rearrangement links TRBV4-1 to TRBJ2-6; TRBD1 is a possible D gene (6 bases). The source is an adult who had mild COVID-19 (a few samples of this study predate the infection). Cell type and time point are not known. Sequenced: PBMCs or a T cell subset sorted from them (not recorded which). CDR3 protein: CASSRRQDLSGANVLTF. CDR3 DNA sequence: TGCGCCAGCAGCCGAAGACAGGACCTCTCTGGGGCCAACGTCCTGACTTTC.